These 10 T cell receptor beta chains came from one sample sequenced in a study of cytomegalovirus exposure and HLA in healthy donors. PCR was performed using 60 Vbeta and 13 Jbeta primers. Sequencing was performed with immunoSEQ multiplex PCR; in TCRdb, only in-frame clones are kept and a portion is missing. The repertoire includes over 95,000 clones, approximately 80% of them detected once, and 12% sits in the top ten. Material for sequencing was PBMCs. Receptor source: a woman between 40 and 50 years old in good health and CMV-seropositive.

The chain joins TRBV29-1 to TRBJ1-3; TRBD1 might be the D (5 bases). Germline V gives CDR1 SQVTM, CDR2 ANQGSEA. CDR3 length: 13 residues. V was pared by 3 bases and J by 7 bases, with 13 bases between. DNA of the CDR3: TGCAGCGTTGACAGGGTATTAAGTAACACCATATATTTT. Translation gives CSVDRVLSNTIYF.

This clone was seen once. J is TRBJ2-1 and V is TRBV5-1, with 7 bases lining up with TRBD1. The CDR3 runs 15 residues. Germline loops: CDR1 SGHRS, CDR2 YFSETQ. J gave up 8 bases and V 0 bases, and 8 bases lay outside the gene matches. CDR3 DNA sequence: TGCGCCAGCAGCTTGGAAGGGGGCAGTAGGGATGAGCAGTTCTTC. Amino acids: CASSLEGGSRDEQFF.

This clone was picked up a small number of times. The gene calls are TRBV6-5 and TRBJ1-2, with D possibly TRBD1 on 5 matching bases. CDR3 size: 14 residues. The germline V gene has CDR1 MNHEY and CDR2 SVGAGI. The ends were cut back, 6 bases at V and 2 bases at J, with 13 bases in the middle. The chain's CDR3 is CASRSHRNNYGYTF. The CDR3 DNA reads as TGTGCCAGCAGGTCCCACAGGAACAACTATGGCTACACCTTC.

V and J are TRBV5-5 and TRBJ1-1; the D gene is possibly TRBD1 (5 bases). The CDR3 length is 14 residues. Trimming stripped 0 bases from V and 1 base from J, with 7 bases between. Germline V gene lookup returns CDR1 SGHKS and CDR2 YYEKEE (reference sequence). Written as DNA, the CDR3 is TGTGCCAGCAGCTTGGCAGGGTGGAACACTGAAGCTTTCTTT. Translation: CASSLAGWNTEAFF.

This chain links TRBV6-1 with TRBJ1-4; 7 bases fit TRBD1. The junction had 6 bases not matched to a gene; V was cut back by 6 bases and J by 5 bases. From germline, CDR1 is MNHNS and CDR2 SASEGT. There are 14 residues in the CDR3. The CDR3, as DNA: TGTGCCAGCAGCCGCTCGGACAGGAATGAAAAACTGTTTTTT. This encodes CASSRSDRNEKLFF.

For this clone: A junction end diverges from the germline sequence, so it may reflect a read error. The chain recombines TRBV19 with TRBJ1-5; no reliable D call. CDR3 length equals 13 residues. Per the germline V gene, CDR1 is LNHDA and CDR2 is SQIVND (reference sequence). The CDR3 loop is CFLEAAANQPQHF. CDR3 DNA sequence: TGCTTCCTCGAGGCTGCGGCTAATCAGCCCCAGCATTTT.

The J gene is TRBJ1-6, the V gene TRBV7-8, with D hard to call. This CDR3 is built from 14 residues. Germline-derived CDR1 and CDR2 are SGHVS and FQNEAQ. Trimming stripped 1 base from V and 7 bases from J, with 8 bases between. As DNA, the CDR3 is TGTGCCAGCAGCTTAGGAGTGGAGAATTCACCCCTCCACTTT. Translated, it gives CASSLGVENSPLHF.

This chain connects TRBV19 to TRBJ2-5; D gene unclear. This CDR3 has 14 amino acids. Trimming cost V 6 bases and J 4 bases, with 15 bases left between them. Germline CDR1 is LNHDA and CDR2 is SQIVND (reference sequence). CDR3 DNA: TGTGCCAGTAGCAAAATGGGCCTTTTAGAGACCCAGTACTTC. Translated: CASSKMGLLETQYF.

This chain uses TRBV6-5 with TRBJ1-1, with 7 bases aligning to TRBD1. V was pared by 6 bases and J by 1 base, with 8 bases of the junction left unmatched. CDR1 and CDR2 from the germline V gene are MNHEY and SVGAGI. CDR3 length equals 15 residues. CDR3 nucleotides: TGTGCCAGCAGACGTACCGGACAGGCGAACACTGAAGCTTTCTTT. Protein product: CASRRTGQANTEAFF.

The J gene is TRBJ1-1, the V gene TRBV4-1; D not certain. The CDR3 runs 16 residues. Looked up from germline, CDR1 is MGHRA and CDR2 is YSYEKL. Between the trimmed V and J ends, which lost 1 base and 0 bases, there was a span of 12 bases. The CDR3 here is CASSQGGSAMNTEAFF. DNA of the CDR3: TGCGCCAGCAGCCAAGGCGGCAGCGCAATGAACACTGAAGCTTTCTTT.